One and the same sample provided the 16 T cell receptor beta chains below, sequenced in a study of shared clonotypes between healthy human individuals. Sequencing used immunoSEQ multiplex PCR; TCRdb keeps in-frame clones, though not all of them. The sample includes about 2 million clones, roughly 95% of them seen just once. Terminally differentiated effector memory CD45RA+ cells were left out of the naive CD8 fraction, which was CD45RO-negative and positively selected for CCR7. The source material was naive CD8+ T cells sorted from blood. Receptor source: a man aged 18 to 30 in good health.

V is TRBV27 and J is TRBJ2-7; 12 bases are shared with TRBD1. Germline V lookup: CDR1 MNHEY, CDR2 SMNVEV (reference sequence). With V trimmed by 5 bases and J by 2 bases, 4 bases remained unmatched. The CDR3 spans 15 residues. CDR3 in DNA: TGTGCCAGCAGTGGGACAGGGGGCACAGCCTACGAGCAGTACTTC. Its translation is CASSGTGGTAYEQYF.

Concerning this clone: This sample also contains other DNA sequences that code for the same CDR3. The CDR3 loop is CASSLGEGTEAFF. The CDR3 region has the DNA TGTGCCAGCAGCCTTGGAGAGGGCACTGAAGCTTTCTTT. V and J are TRBV27 and TRBJ1-1; D is unclear. V was pared by 6 bases and J by 4 bases, with 12 bases between. The CDR3 loop spans 13 amino acids. The germline CDR1 and CDR2 sequences are MNHEY and SMNVEV (reference sequence).

The V call is TRBV7-2, the J call TRBJ1-6; 7 bases line up with TRBD1. The CDR3 loop spans 16 amino acids. The germline V gene has CDR1 SGHTA and CDR2 FQGNSA. Trimming cost V 2 bases and J 4 bases; bases outside gene matches: 5. The CDR3 is CASSLSLTGYNSPLHF. The CDR3 DNA reads TGTGCCAGCAGCTTATCCCTGACAGGGTATAATTCACCCCTCCACTTT.

The rearrangement links TRBV6-7 to TRBJ1-6; D not certain. TRBV6-7 has ORF status, its function being uncertain. Deletions cut 2 bases from V and 10 bases from J, with 6 bases between. This CDR3 is 12 amino acids long. The chain's CDR3 is CASSYGPSPLHF. Here the CDR3 DNA reads TGTGCCAGCAGTTACGGACCCTCACCCCTCCACTTT.

The chain employs TRBV12-5 and TRBJ2-1, with a weak D call TRBD1 (5 bases). Germline CDR1 is LGHNT and CDR2 is FRNRAP. V gave up 8 bases and J gave up 10 bases, with 12 bases separating them. CDR3 size: 11 residues. The CDR3: CASQGEAEQFF. CDR3 nucleotide sequence: TGTGCTAGTCAGGGCGAGGCGGAGCAGTTCTTC.

The chain links TRBV6-5 to TRBJ2-7, with a possible D match to TRBD2 (5 bases). The CDR3 is 12 amino acids. Between the trimmed V and J ends, which lost 2 bases and 7 bases, there was a span of 9 bases. Germline lookup yields CDR1 MNHEY and CDR2 SVGAGI. CDR3 DNA sequence: TGTGCCAGCAGTTACCCGGGGTGGGAGCAGTACTTC. It is translated as CASSYPGWEQYF.

The V call is TRBV5-1, the J call TRBJ1-4, with 9 bases fitting TRBD1. CDR3 length equals 15 residues. The germline V gene encodes CDR1 SGHRS and CDR2 YFSETQ. V gave up 4 bases and J gave up 8 bases; unmatched junction bases: 9. The CDR3 nucleotides are TGCGCCAGCAGCATGAAGACAGGGGGAAGGGAAAAACTGTTTTTT. The encoded protein is CASSMKTGGREKLFF. Full variable domain (remainder filled in from reference TRBV5-1 and TRBJ1-4): KAGVTQTPRYLIKTRGQQVTLSCSPISGHRSVSWYQQTPGQGLQFLFEYFSETQRNKGNFPGRFSGRQFSNSRSEMNVSTLELGDSALYLCASSMKTGGREKLFFGSGTQLSVL.

The gene calls are TRBV28 and TRBJ1-4; no definite D call. The V end lost 3 bases, the J end lost 5 bases, and 10 bases lay between the germline ends. CDR1 and CDR2 from the germline V gene are MDHEN and SYDVKM. This CDR3 region has 14 residues. CDR3 sequence: CASSFRPDNEKLFF. The CDR3 DNA is TGTGCCAGCAGTTTCAGGCCAGACAATGAAAAACTGTTTTTT.

The V gene is TRBV7-8, the J gene TRBJ2-1; 7 positions agree with TRBD1. Unmatched junction bases numbered 7, after V lost 5 bases and J lost 3 bases. Germline CDR1 is SGHVS and CDR2 is FQNEAQ. This CDR3 is 15 amino acids long. CDR3 residues: CASSPRQGIYNEQFF. CDR3 sequence (DNA): TGTGCCAGCAGCCCTCGACAGGGCATCTACAATGAGCAGTTCTTC.

Of note for this clone: In the same sample, other DNA sequences code for this CDR3. The chain is built from TRBV11-3 and TRBJ2-7, with D possibly matching TRBD1 (5 bases). The CDR3 loop spans 13 amino acids. CDR1 and CDR2 from the germline V gene are SGHNT and YENEEA. The V end was cut by 1 base, the J end by 4 bases, with 8 bases between. The CDR3 bases are TGTGCCAGCAGCTTAGCCCAGGGATACGAGCAGTACTTC. It encodes CASSLAQGYEQYF.

The V gene is TRBV5-6, the J gene TRBJ1-1, with unresolved D. V lost 3 bases, J lost 6 bases, and 12 bases lay in between. This CDR3 has 13 residues. Germline V gene sequence: CDR1 SGHDT, CDR2 YYEEEE. Here the CDR3 DNA reads TGTGCCAGCAGCTCTGGTGGACTCGCTGAAGCTTTCTTT. Its protein product is CASSSGGLAEAFF.

The gene calls are TRBV10-3 and TRBJ2-7, with a tentative D call TRBD2 (5 bases). From germline, CDR1 is ENHRY and CDR2 SYGVKD. Trimming left V 0 bases short and J 5 bases short, with 8 bases between. The CDR3 contains 13 residues. CDR3 DNA sequence: TGTGCCATCAGTGAGTCCCCCGGGAACGAGCAGTACTTC. It codes for CAISESPGNEQYF.

The chain joins TRBV28 to TRBJ2-3; possibly TRBD2 for D (7 bases). V lost 4 bases to trimming and J lost 0 bases, with 14 bases between them. Germline V CDR1 and CDR2: MDHEN, SYDVKM. There are 16 residues in the CDR3. This CDR3 reads CASSSHRDYSTDTQYF. The DNA of the CDR3 is TGTGCCAGCAGTTCCCACAGGGACTATAGCACAGATACGCAGTATTTT.

The gene calls are TRBV6-5 and TRBJ1-1; D not certain. This CDR3 is built from 15 residues. V lost 6 bases and J lost 4, with 18 bases in between. CDR1 MNHEY and CDR2 SVGAGI come from the germline V gene. In DNA, the CDR3 is TGTGCCAGCAGCCTACTGGCCCTCGAGGGCACTGAAGCTTTCTTT. The encoded protein is CASSLLALEGTEAFF.

The chain links TRBV10-2 to TRBJ2-2, with TRBD2 identical over 9 bases. The V gene's germline CDR1 is WSHSY and CDR2 SAAADI. This CDR3 has 15 amino acids. Germline trimming cut 3 bases from V and 5 bases from J; bases unmatched to any gene: 4. The CDR3 DNA is TGCGCCAGCAGTGAACCGGGACTAGCAACCGGGGAGCTGTTTTTT. Protein: CASSEPGLATGELFF.

The chain has TRBV29-1 and TRBJ2-3; no clear D. The germline CDR1 and CDR2 sequences are SQVTM and ANQGSEA. V lost 6 bases and J 2 bases, leaving 15 bases between the germline ends. The CDR3 sequence is 14 residues long. The CDR3 nucleotides read TGCAGCGTGGATAAAGGGCCTACCACAGATACGCAGTATTTT. Translating gives CSVDKGPTTDTQYF.